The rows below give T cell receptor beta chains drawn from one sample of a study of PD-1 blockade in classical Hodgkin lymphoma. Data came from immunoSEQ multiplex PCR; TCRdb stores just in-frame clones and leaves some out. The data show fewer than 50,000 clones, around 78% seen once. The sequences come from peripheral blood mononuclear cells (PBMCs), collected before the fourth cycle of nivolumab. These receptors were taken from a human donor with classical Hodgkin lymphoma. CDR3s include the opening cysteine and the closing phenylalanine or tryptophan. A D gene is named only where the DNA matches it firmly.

CASSLPGLTYNEQFF	TGTGCCAGCAGCTTACCCGGACTTACCTACAATGAGCAGTTCTTC	NA	TRBV5-4	TRBJ2-1
CASSLNSNTDTQYF	TGTGCCAGCAGCTTAAACAGTAACACAGATACGCAGTATTTT	NA	TRBV7-3	TRBJ2-3
CASSQSGAEAFF	TGTGCCAGCAGCCAAAGTGGGGCTGAAGCTTTCTTT	NA	TRBV7-6	TRBJ1-1
CASSPSGQGRGTQYF	TGCGCCAGCAGCCCGAGCGGACAGGGACGGGGGACCCAGTACTTC	TRBD1	TRBV4-3	TRBJ2-5
CASSFVVRGNQPQHF	TGTGCCAGCAGTTTCGTGGTGAGGGGCAATCAGCCCCAGCATTTT	NA	TRBV28	TRBJ1-5
CASSLMGDSWETQYF	TGTGCCAGCAGTTTAATGGGAGATTCCTGGGAGACCCAGTACTTC	NA	TRBV27	TRBJ2-5
CAWRGHLNEQFF	TGTGCCTGGCGGGGACACCTCAATGAGCAGTTCTTC	NA	TRBV30	TRBJ2-1
CASSVGNEQFF	TGTGCCAGCAGTGTGGGCAATGAGCAGTTCTTC	NA	TRBV6-4	TRBJ2-1
CSVEVGGMPEAFF	TGCAGCGTTGAAGTGGGGGGGATGCCTGAAGCTTTCTTT	NA	TRBV29-1	TRBJ1-1
CASSLERGSSPLHF	TGTGCCAGCAGCTTGGAGAGAGGCAGTTCACCCCTCCACTTT	NA	TRBV5-6	TRBJ1-6
CASSGLAGFQETQYF	TGTGCCAGCAGTGGACTAGCGGGGTTCCAAGAGACCCAGTACTTC	TRBD2	TRBV6-6	TRBJ2-5
CASSENPSGEAYGYTF	TGTGCCAGCAGTGAAAACCCCTCCGGGGAAGCCTATGGCTACACCTTC	NA	TRBV6-1	TRBJ1-2
CASSTGDRSDEQYF	TGTGCCAGCAGTACCGGGGACAGATCCGATGAGCAGTACTTC	TRBD1	TRBV6-5	TRBJ2-5